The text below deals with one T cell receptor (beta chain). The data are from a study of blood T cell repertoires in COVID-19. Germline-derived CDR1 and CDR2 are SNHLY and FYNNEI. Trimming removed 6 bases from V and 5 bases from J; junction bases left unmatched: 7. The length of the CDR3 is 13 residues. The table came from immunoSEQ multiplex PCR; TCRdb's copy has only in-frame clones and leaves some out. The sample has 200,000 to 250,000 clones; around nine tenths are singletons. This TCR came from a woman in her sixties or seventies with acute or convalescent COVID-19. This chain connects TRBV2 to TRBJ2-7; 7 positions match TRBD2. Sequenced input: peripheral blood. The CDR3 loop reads CASRSRETNEQYF. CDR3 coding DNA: TGTGCCAGCAGATCGCGGGAGACCAACGAGCAGTACTTC.